These 21 T cell receptor beta chains share one sample of origin, sequenced in a study of T cell responses to AZD1222 COVID-19 vaccine. The repertoire was sequenced with immunoSEQ multiplex PCR; TCRdb's copy has only in-frame clones and lacks some. The data contain about 130,000 clones, around 89% of them singletons. Specimen: peripheral blood, collected 28 days after the second AZD1222 dose. The receptors come from an adult who received the AZD1222 COVID-19 vaccine.

The chain uses TRBV3-1 (or the pseudogene TRBV3-2) and TRBJ1-6; D is undetermined. The germline gives CDR1 LGHDT, CDR2 YNNKEL (reference sequence). This CDR3 is 11 amino acids long. V lost 0 bases and J 9 bases, leaving 0 bases between the germline ends. This CDR3 reads CASSQDSPLHF. CDR3 bases: TGTGCCAGCAGCCAAGATTCACCCCTCCACTTT.

The gene calls are TRBV12-3 or TRBV12-4 and TRBJ1-2; a possible D gene is TRBD1 (5 bases). The germline V and J ends were trimmed by 5 bases and 5 bases, with 12 bases remaining between them. The CDR3 has 13 amino acids. The CDR3 sequence is CASSAGGTYGYTF. The CDR3, as DNA: TGTGCCAGCAGTGCCGGGGGGACTTATGGCTACACCTTC.

The chain carries TRBV10-3 and TRBJ1-3; tentative D call: TRBD1 (6 bases). Trimming cost V 10 bases and J 2 bases, with 18 bases left between them. CDR1 is ENHRY and CDR2 is SYGVKD in the germline V gene. This CDR3 comprises 15 residues. The CDR3 loop reads CATQKGDPPGNTIYF. DNA for the CDR3: TGTGCCACGCAAAAGGGGGATCCGCCTGGAAACACCATATATTTT.

The gene calls are TRBV19 and TRBJ2-2, with 7 bases identical to TRBD2. J was trimmed by 6 bases and V by 5 bases; bases with no gene match: 3. Germline CDR1 is LNHDA and CDR2 is SQIVND (reference sequence). The CDR3 runs 13 residues. CDR3 nucleotide sequence: TGTGCCAGTAGTGCCGGACTAGCCGGGGAGCTGTTTTTT. Encoded protein: CASSAGLAGELFF. Complete variable domain (other parts from reference TRBV19 and TRBJ2-2): DGGITQSPKYLFRKEGQNVTLSCEQNLNHDAMYWYRQDPGQGLRLIYYSQIVNDFQKGDIAEGYSVSREKKESFPLTVTSAQKNPTAFYLCASSAGLAGELFFGEGSRLTVL.

The chain uses TRBV2 and TRBJ2-1; D might be TRBD1 (6 bases). CDR3 length: 14 residues. The V gene's germline CDR1 is SNHLY and CDR2 FYNNEI. V was shortened by 0 bases and J by 10 bases, with 13 bases between the two germline ends. DNA of the CDR3: TGTGCCAGCAGTGAAGCGAACAGGGTAGGGGAGCAGTTCTTC. Its translation: CASSEANRVGEQFF.

The gene calls are TRBV30 and TRBJ1-1; D is possibly TRBD1 (5 bases). CDR1 and CDR2 from the germline V gene are GTSNPN and SVGIG (reference sequence). The CDR3 is 14 residues long. V was cut by 5 bases and J by 5 bases, with 18 bases left in between. This chain's CDR3 is CAWGDLPGHTEAFF. The DNA of the CDR3 is TGTGCCTGGGGGGACCTCCCCGGGCATACTGAAGCTTTCTTT.

This clone was counted between two and nine times. The gene calls are TRBV6-5 and TRBJ2-7; D is possibly TRBD1 (6 bases). The germline V and J ends were trimmed by 8 bases and 0 bases, with 11 bases remaining between them. Germline CDR1 reads MNHEY; CDR2 reads SVGAGI. CDR3 length: 13 amino acids. CDR3 sequence reads: CASRTVNSYEQYF. The CDR3, as DNA: TGTGCCAGCCGGACAGTAAACTCCTACGAGCAGTACTTC.

V and J are TRBV6-1 and TRBJ1-2; perhaps TRBD1 as D (5 bases). The germline V and J ends were trimmed by 3 bases and 2 bases, with 13 bases remaining between them. This CDR3 is built from 15 residues. Germline assignment: CDR1 MNHNS and CDR2 SASEGT. The CDR3 here is CASSETPRTNYGYTF. The CDR3 DNA reads TGTGCCAGCAGTGAGACCCCCAGGACAAACTATGGCTACACCTTC.

The V and J genes are TRBV18 and TRBJ1-3; 11 bases align to TRBD1. The CDR3 runs 21 residues. The germline V gene has CDR1 KGHSH and CDR2 LQKENI. J lost 1 base, V lost 2 bases, and 16 bases had no gene match. DNA of the CDR3: TGTGCCAGCTCACCATATGTCAGGCGGCCGGGACAGGGGGAGTCTGGAAACACCATATATTTT. This codes for CASSPYVRRPGQGESGNTIYF.

Details on this clone: This same CDR3 is encoded by further DNA sequences in the sample. This chain uses TRBV6-5 with TRBJ1-3; D not certain. V was cut by 6 bases and J by 0 bases, with 9 bases left in between. This CDR3 contains 14 residues. CDR1 and CDR2 from the germline V gene are MNHEY and SVGAGI. CDR3 loop: CASSGVLSGNTIYF. The CDR3 bases are TGTGCCAGCAGCGGGGTCCTCTCTGGAAACACCATATATTTT.

This clone came up once. This chain joins TRBV6-2 or TRBV6-3 and TRBJ2-7, with a tentative D call TRBD2 (5 bases). V dropped 0 bases and J dropped 2 bases, with 17 bases sitting between them. Germline-derived CDR1 and CDR2 are MNHEY and SVGEGT. The CDR3 extends over 17 amino acids. The CDR3 here is CASSYSTRGRTTYEQYF. As DNA, the CDR3 is TGTGCCAGCAGTTACTCGACTCGGGGTAGAACCACCTACGAGCAGTACTTC.

CDR3 DNA: TGCGCCAGCAGCTTACCGACAGGGGCAGACGAAAAACTGTTTTTT. Its translation is CASSLPTGADEKLFF. The rearrangement links TRBV5-1 to TRBJ1-4, with 8 bases that match TRBD1. The length of the CDR3 is 15 residues. V was pared by 2 bases and J by 8 bases, with 8 bases of the junction left unmatched. CDR1 SGHRS and CDR2 YFSETQ come from the germline V gene.

The genes are TRBV2 and TRBJ1-5; D is unclear. Trimming cost V 4 bases and J 1 base, with 8 bases left between them. The V gene's germline CDR1 is SNHLY and CDR2 FYNNEI. The CDR3 length is 14 residues. CDR3 amino acids: CASSGGMSNQPQHF. Written as DNA, the CDR3 is TGTGCCAGCAGTGGCGGTATGAGCAATCAGCCCCAGCATTTT. Full variable domain (missing parts from reference TRBV2 and TRBJ1-5): EPEVTQTPSHQVTQMGQEVILRCVPISNHLYFYWYRQILGQKVEFLVSFYNNEISEKSEIFDDQFSVERPDGSNFTLKIRSTKLEDSAMYFCASSGGMSNQPQHFGDGTRLSIL.

This clone appeared a single time. The chain employs TRBV5-4 and TRBJ2-3; 7 nucleotides align to TRBD2. This CDR3 contains 17 residues. V trimming: 1 base; J trimming: 2 bases; junction bases outside the gene matches: 10. The germline gives CDR1 SGHNT, CDR2 YYREEE (reference sequence). CDR3 sequence (DNA): TGTGCCAGCAGCTTGATGGTCAGCGGGACCCACACAGATACGCAGTATTTT. It codes for CASSLMVSGTHTDTQYF. Complete variable domain (other parts from reference TRBV5-4 and TRBJ2-3): ETGVTQSPTHLIKTRGQQVTLRCSSQSGHNTVSWYQQALGQGPQFIFQYYREEENGRGNFPPRFSGLQFPNYSSELNVNALELDDSALYLCASSLMVSGTHTDTQYFGPGTRLTVL.

The rearrangement joins TRBV19 to TRBJ2-1, with TRBD2 identical over 11 bases. From germline, CDR1 is LNHDA and CDR2 SQIVND (reference sequence). V trimming: 3 bases; J trimming: 2 bases; junction bases outside the gene matches: 9. CDR3 length: 18 amino acids. In nucleotides, the CDR3 is TGTGCCAGTAGTATCCGACTAGCGGGAATTTCCACCTACAATGAGCAGTTCTTC. Encoded protein: CASSIRLAGISTYNEQFF.

The chain couples TRBV18 to TRBJ1-2, with D unclear. This CDR3 has 13 amino acids. Germline CDR1 and CDR2: KGHSH and LQKENI. V shed 6 bases and J shed 1 base, with 9 bases lying between them. The CDR3 DNA reads TGTGCCAGCTCGGAGCAGGATAACTATGGCTACACCTTC. Its translation is CASSEQDNYGYTF.

The chain is built from TRBV21-1 and TRBJ1-1; the tabulated D call, TRBD1, remains unverified against the DNA. TRBV21-1 is annotated as a pseudogene. CDR3 length equals 16 residues. For the CDR3, the DNA is TGTGCCAGCAGCAAAGTCCAGGCGATCATGAACACTGAAGCTTTCTTT. Its translation: CASSKVQAIMNTEAFF.

The V gene is TRBV7-8, the J gene TRBJ1-6; perhaps TRBD1 as D (5 bases). Germline-derived CDR1 and CDR2 are SGHVS and FQNEAQ. V lost 4 bases and J 7 bases, leaving 11 bases between the germline ends. This CDR3 region has 14 residues. The CDR3 DNA follows: TGTGCCAGCAGCTCAGGGTTTTGGAATTCACCCCTCCACTTT. This gives the protein CASSSGFWNSPLHF.

This clone showed up just a few times. J is TRBJ2-5 and V is TRBV5-1; either TRBD1 or TRBD2 may supply D (5 bases each). This CDR3 contains 13 residues. The V and J ends lost 0 bases and 3 bases respectively, with 6 bases between them. Germline lookup yields CDR1 SGHRS and CDR2 YFSETQ. CDR3 residues: CASSLGGEETQYF. CDR3 in DNA: TGCGCCAGCAGCTTGGGAGGGGAAGAGACCCAGTACTTC.

This chain joins TRBV12-5 and TRBJ2-3, with a weak D call TRBD1 (5 bases). The CDR3 extends over 18 amino acids. Looked up from germline, CDR1 is LGHNT and CDR2 is FRNRAP. Trimming cost V 2 bases and J 2 bases, with 20 bases left between them. This chain's CDR3 is CASGLPQIRARDTDTQYF. CDR3 in DNA: TGTGCTAGTGGTTTGCCCCAAATCAGGGCTAGGGACACAGATACGCAGTATTTT.

The chain combines TRBV30 with TRBJ1-1; TRBD1 might be the D (6 bases). The CDR3 loop spans 13 amino acids. V lost 4 bases, J lost 0 bases, and 9 bases lay in between. CDR1 and CDR2 (germline): GTSNPN, SVGIG (reference sequence). CDR3 coding DNA: TGTGCCTGGAAGAGGGGGATGAACACTGAAGCTTTCTTT. This codes for CAWKRGMNTEAFF.